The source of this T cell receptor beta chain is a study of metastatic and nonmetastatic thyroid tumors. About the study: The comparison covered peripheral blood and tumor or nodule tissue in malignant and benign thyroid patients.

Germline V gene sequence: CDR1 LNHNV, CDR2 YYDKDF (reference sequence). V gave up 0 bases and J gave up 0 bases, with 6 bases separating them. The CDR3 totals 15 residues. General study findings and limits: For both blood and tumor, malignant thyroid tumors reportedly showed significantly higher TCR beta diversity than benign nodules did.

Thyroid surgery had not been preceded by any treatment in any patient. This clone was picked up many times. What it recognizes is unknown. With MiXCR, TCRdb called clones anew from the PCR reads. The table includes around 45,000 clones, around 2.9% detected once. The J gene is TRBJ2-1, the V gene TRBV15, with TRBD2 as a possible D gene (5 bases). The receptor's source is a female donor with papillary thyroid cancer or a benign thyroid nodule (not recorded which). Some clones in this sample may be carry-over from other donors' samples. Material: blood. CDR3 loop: CATSRDRGSYNEQFF. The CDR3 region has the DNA TGTGCCACCAGCAGAGATCGGGGCTCCTACAATGAGCAGTTCTTC.